This TCR beta chain was profiled in a study of cytotoxic CD8 clonotypes in ibrutinib-treated CLL. On the study more broadly: Partial responses numbered around 24 and complete responses 2; after a median about 62 months, 14 stayed remitted and approximately 12 progressed. Timing of response sample collection was a median around twelve months after treatment start, with a range of 6 to 36. Study conclusions and caveats: Age-matched healthy donor levels were exceeded by baseline clonality, which tracked circulating CD8+ T-cell counts.

Clones were sequenced by immunoSEQ multiplex PCR, and TCRdb holds only the in-frame ones, with some missing. This table has some 120,000 clones, 80% to 85% appearing once. The CDR3 is 18 residues long. Deletions cut 0 bases from V and 1 base from J, with 18 bases between. The germline V gene encodes CDR1 SGHRS and CDR2 YFSETQ. Turning to this clone: What it binds is unknown.

This TCR was sampled from a human donor with chronic lymphocytic leukemia. Sequenced here: PBMCs, sampled after 24 months of ibrutinib treatment. The chain uses TRBV5-1 and TRBJ2-3; maybe TRBD2 (7 bases). The CDR3 region has the DNA TGCGCCAGCAGCTTGGGGACTCGCGGGGGCGGGGGCACAGATACGCAGTATTTT. Its translation: CASSLGTRGGGGTDTQYF.